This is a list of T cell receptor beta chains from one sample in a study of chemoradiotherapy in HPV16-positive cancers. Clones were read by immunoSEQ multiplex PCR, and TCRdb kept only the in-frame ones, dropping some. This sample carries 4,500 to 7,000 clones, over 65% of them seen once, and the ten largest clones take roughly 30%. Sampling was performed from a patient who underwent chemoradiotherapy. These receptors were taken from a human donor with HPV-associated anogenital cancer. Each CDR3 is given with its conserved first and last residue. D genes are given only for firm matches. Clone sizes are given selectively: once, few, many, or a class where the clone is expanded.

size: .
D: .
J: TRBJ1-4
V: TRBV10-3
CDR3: CAISERGAIGKLFF
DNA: TGTGCCATCAGTGAAAGGGGGGCCATAGGAAAACTGTTTTTT

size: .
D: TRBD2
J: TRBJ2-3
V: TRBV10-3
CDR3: CASGLAGEDTQYF
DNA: TGTGCCTCGGGACTAGCGGGGGAGGATACGCAGTATTTT

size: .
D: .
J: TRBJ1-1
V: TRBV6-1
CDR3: CASRDQQDTEAFF
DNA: TGTGCCAGCAGGGATCAACAGGACACTGAAGCTTTCTTT

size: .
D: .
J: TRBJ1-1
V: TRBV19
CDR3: CASSIDPYRLKMNTEAFF
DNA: TGTGCCAGTAGTATAGACCCGTACCGGCTAAAGATGAACACTGAAGCTTTCTTT

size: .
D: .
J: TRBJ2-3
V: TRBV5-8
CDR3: CASPSTYGGPVPSTDTQYF
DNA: TGTGCCAGCCCCTCAACGTACGGGGGGCCGGTCCCGAGCACAGATACGCAGTATTTT

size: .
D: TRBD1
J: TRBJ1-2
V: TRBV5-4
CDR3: CASSLAGTGAAYNYGYTF
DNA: TGTGCCAGCAGCTTGGCCGGGACAGGGGCCGCCTATAACTATGGCTACACCTTC

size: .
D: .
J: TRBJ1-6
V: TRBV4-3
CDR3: CASSQESAWGSPLHF
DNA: TGCGCCAGCAGCCAAGAAAGTGCGTGGGGTTCACCCCTCCACTTT

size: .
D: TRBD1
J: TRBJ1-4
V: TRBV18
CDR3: CASSLPRTGIEKLFF
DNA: TGTGCCAGCTCACTACCCCGGACAGGGATCGAAAAACTGTTTTTT

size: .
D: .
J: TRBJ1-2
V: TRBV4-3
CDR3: CASSQDDRSYGYTF
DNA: TGCGCCAGCAGCCAAGATGACAGGAGCTATGGCTACACCTTC

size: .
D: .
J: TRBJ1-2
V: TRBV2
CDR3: CASSEVKGRYMYTF
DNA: TGTGCCAGCAGTGAAGTGAAGGGGCGATATATGTACACCTTC

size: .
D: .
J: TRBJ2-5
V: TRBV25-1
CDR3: CASRQGFQETQYF
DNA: TGTGCCAGCAGACAGGGTTTCCAAGAGACCCAGTACTTC

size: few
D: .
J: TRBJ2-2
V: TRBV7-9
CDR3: CASSLALTGELFF
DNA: TGTGCCAGCAGCTTAGCCTTGACCGGGGAGCTGTTTTTT

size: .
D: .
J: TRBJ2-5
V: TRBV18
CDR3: CASSPLEGETQYF
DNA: TGTGCCAGCTCACCACTGGAGGGAGAGACCCAGTACTTC

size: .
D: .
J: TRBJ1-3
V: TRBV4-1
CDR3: CASSPTHGTGSGNTIYF
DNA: TGCGCCAGCAGCCCGACCCACGGGACGGGCTCTGGAAACACCATATATTTT

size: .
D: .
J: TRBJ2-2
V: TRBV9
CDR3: CASSLTGDTGELFF
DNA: TGTGCCAGCAGCTTGACTGGGGACACCGGGGAGCTGTTTTTT

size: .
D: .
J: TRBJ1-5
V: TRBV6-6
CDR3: CASSWTGNQPQHF
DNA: TGTGCCAGCAGTTGGACTGGGAACCAGCCCCAGCATTTT

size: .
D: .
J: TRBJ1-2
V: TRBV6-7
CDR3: CASSYSDDNNYGYTF
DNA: TGTGCCAGCAGTTACTCGGACGATAATAACTATGGCTACACCTTC

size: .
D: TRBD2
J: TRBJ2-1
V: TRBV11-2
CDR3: CASISGRGDEQFF
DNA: TGTGCCAGCATCAGCGGGAGGGGGGATGAGCAGTTCTTC

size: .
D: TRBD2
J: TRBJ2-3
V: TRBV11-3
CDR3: CASQLGGASDTQYF
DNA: TGTGCCAGCCAACTCGGGGGGGCTTCAGATACGCAGTATTTT

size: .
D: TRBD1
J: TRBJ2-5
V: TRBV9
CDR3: CASSVGGTGGRETQYF
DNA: TGTGCCAGCAGCGTAGGGGGGACAGGGGGCAGAGAGACCCAGTACTTC

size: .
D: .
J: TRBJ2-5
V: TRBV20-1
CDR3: CSATVGETQYF
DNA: TGCAGTGCCACCGTGGGAGAGACCCAGTACTTC

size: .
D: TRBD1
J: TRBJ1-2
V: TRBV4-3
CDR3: CASSQEGDSFYGYTF
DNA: TGCGCCAGCAGCCAAGAAGGGGACAGTTTTTATGGCTACACCTTC

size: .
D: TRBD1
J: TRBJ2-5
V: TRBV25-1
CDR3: CASSAPEGAGETQYF
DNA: TGTGCCAGCAGTGCCCCTGAGGGGGCGGGAGAGACCCAGTACTTC

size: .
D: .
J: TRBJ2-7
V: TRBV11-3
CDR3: CASSPVWRGDLDYEQYF
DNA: TGTGCCAGCAGTCCCGTATGGAGGGGAGATTTAGACTACGAGCAGTACTTC

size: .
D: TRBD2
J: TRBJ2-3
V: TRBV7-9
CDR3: CASSPAGGPVDTQYF
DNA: TGTGCCAGCAGCCCAGCGGGGGGACCGGTAGATACGCAGTATTTT

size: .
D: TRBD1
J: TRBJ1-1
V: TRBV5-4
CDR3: CASSLGRGPWQGDTEAFF
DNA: TGTGCCAGCAGCTTGGGAAGGGGCCCCTGGCAGGGGGACACTGAAGCTTTCTTT

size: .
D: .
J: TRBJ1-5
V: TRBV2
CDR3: CASSEAFGHSNQPQHF
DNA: TGTGCCAGCAGTGAAGCTTTCGGCCATAGCAATCAGCCCCAGCATTTT

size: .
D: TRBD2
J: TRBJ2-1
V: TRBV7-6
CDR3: CASSDSGTVSEQFF
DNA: TGTGCCAGCAGCGATAGCGGGACGGTTAGTGAGCAGTTCTTC